This T cell receptor (beta chain) was sequenced for a study of regulatory T cells in long-lasting Graves disease. Germline V CDR1 and CDR2: SQVTM, ANQGSEA. There are 12 residues in the CDR3. Trimming left V 7 bases short and J 5 bases short, with 14 bases between. Time point indicated: persistent/refractory GD, antithyroid drugs over 5 years with positive TRAb. Following extraction of RNA from PBMCs, that RNA was used to make the TCR library. Graves' disease diagnosis used American Thyroid Association guidelines. Nine milliliters of peripheral blood went into EDTA tubes. With respect to this clonotype: Antigen specificity is unknown.

Through Arm-PCR of CDR3 regions and iRepertoire HTBI primers, TCR beta libraries were built. TCRdb itself ran the multiplex PCR reads through MiXCR, one entry per CDR3 protein. The sample yields around 400,000 distinct CDR3 sequences, roughly 21% seen once. Study outcomes and limitations: Among persistent patients, a larger number of public clonotypes were shared (around 2,700) than among newly diagnosed patients (about 970).

The chain links TRBV29-1 to TRBJ2-5; D may be TRBD2 (6 bases). The receptor was derived from a female donor with Graves disease. The sequences come from peripheral blood mononuclear cells (PBMCs), collected when the disease was refractory, from a patient treated with antithyroid drugs. The CDR3 protein is CSGGVGLETQYF. CDR3 sequence (DNA): TGCAGCGGGGGGGTGGGATTGGAGACCCAGTACTTC.